The rows below give T cell receptor beta chains drawn from one sample of a study of graft-versus-host responses after intestinal transplantation. These receptors are not linked to any known antigen. TCRdb keeps only in-frame clones here, not all; method: immunoSEQ multiplex PCR. The sample has some 64,000 clones, roughly 90% seen once. The specimen comprised unstimulated CD8+ T cells sorted from spleen or lymph node cells, sampled before transplant. The receptors here all came from a human donor who was the organ donor for an intestinal transplant. Both conserved end residues are part of each CDR3. Each record gives: CDR3 length, D gene, clone size, V gene, J gene, CDR3 DNA, CDR3 protein. The D gene is left open where the match is weak. Part of the rows lack a size; the others show once, few, many or a class for expanded clones.

length: 20
D: TRBD2
size: -
V: TRBV28
J: TRBJ2-3
DNA: TGTGCCAGCAGTTCCACCGGACTAGCGGGAGGGCCCTCCGGCACAGATACGCAGTATTTT
CDR3: CASSSTGLAGGPSGTDTQYF

length: 15
D: TRBD2
size: few
V: TRBV29-1
J: TRBJ2-1
DNA: TGCAGCGTTGTCACTAGCGGGATCACCTACAATGAGCAGTTCTTC
CDR3: CSVVTSGITYNEQFF

length: 13
D: -
size: -
V: TRBV29-1
J: TRBJ2-7
DNA: TGCAGCGTTTCGGTAGCATCTCACTACGAGCAGTACTTC
CDR3: CSVSVASHYEQYF

length: 15
D: -
size: -
V: TRBV15
J: TRBJ1-4
DNA: TGTGCCACCAGGACGGACAGAGGAGTCAATGAAAAACTGTTTTTT
CDR3: CATRTDRGVNEKLFF

length: 13
D: -
size: -
V: TRBV5-6
J: TRBJ2-7
DNA: TGTGCCAGCAGCTTCGGACAGAGCTACGAGCAGTACTTC
CDR3: CASSFGQSYEQYF

length: 14
D: -
size: -
V: TRBV28
J: TRBJ2-4
DNA: TGTGCCAGCAGTTTTGGGGGGACAGAAAACATTCAGTACTTC
CDR3: CASSFGGTENIQYF

length: 15
D: TRBD2
size: -
V: TRBV4-2
J: TRBJ2-7
DNA: TGTGCCAGCAGCCAAGAGCCCAGCGGGGGGTACGAGCAGTACTTC
CDR3: CASSQEPSGGYEQYF

length: 17
D: -
size: -
V: TRBV10-2
J: TRBJ2-3
DNA: TGCGCCAGCAGTGATTTTGTCGGCAGGGCCGGGAGAGATACGCAGTATTTT
CDR3: CASSDFVGRAGRDTQYF

length: 15
D: -
size: once
V: TRBV9
J: TRBJ2-3
DNA: TGTGCCAGCAGCCCTGAGGAGCGGAGCACAGATACGCAGTATTTT
CDR3: CASSPEERSTDTQYF

length: 15
D: TRBD1
size: -
V: TRBV6-5
J: TRBJ1-1
DNA: TGTGCCAGCACCTACCGGGACAGTTTAAACACTGAAGCTTTCTTT
CDR3: CASTYRDSLNTEAFF

length: 14
D: -
size: -
V: TRBV28
J: TRBJ2-7
DNA: TGTGCCAGCAGTTTAACCCAGGGCCTCGTGAAGCAGTACTTC
CDR3: CASSLTQGLVKQYF

length: 18
D: -
size: -
V: TRBV7-3
J: TRBJ1-1
DNA: TGTGCCAGCAGCTTAACGGCTGGTCGGGGATGGGCGAACACTGAAGCTTTCTTT
CDR3: CASSLTAGRGWANTEAFF

length: 16
D: TRBD1
size: -
V: TRBV7-8
J: TRBJ1-1
DNA: TGTGCCAGCAGCTTATTCCCGGGACAGGGAAACACTGAAGCTTTCTTT
CDR3: CASSLFPGQGNTEAFF

length: 17
D: TRBD2
size: -
V: TRBV11-2
J: TRBJ2-5
DNA: TGTGCCAGCAGCCCAAGGGAGGAGGGAGGGCCCCAAGAGACCCAGTACTTC
CDR3: CASSPREEGGPQETQYF

length: 15
D: TRBD2
size: -
V: TRBV7-9
J: TRBJ2-1
DNA: TGTGCCAGCAGCGCAGGGACTAGCGTTGCGGATGAGCAGTTCTTC
CDR3: CASSAGTSVADEQFF

length: 15
D: -
size: -
V: TRBV28
J: TRBJ2-7
DNA: TGTGCCAGCAGTTTAGGGCAGGGGATAGGTTACGAGCAGTACTTC
CDR3: CASSLGQGIGYEQYF

length: 16
D: TRBD1
size: -
V: TRBV14
J: TRBJ1-4
DNA: TGTGCCAGCAGCCATGAGTTCGCAGGGGGATCAGAAAAACTGTTTTTT
CDR3: CASSHEFAGGSEKLFF

length: 14
D: TRBD1
size: few
V: TRBV30
J: TRBJ1-5
DNA: TGTGCCTGGAGTAGTGGGACAGGGGATCAGCCCCAGCATTTT
CDR3: CAWSSGTGDQPQHF

length: 14
D: -
size: -
V: TRBV7-9
J: TRBJ1-4
DNA: TGTGCCAGCAGCCCTGATGGGGGCTGGGAAAAACTGTTTTTT
CDR3: CASSPDGGWEKLFF

length: 18
D: TRBD1
size: -
V: TRBV27
J: TRBJ1-1
DNA: TGTGCCAGCAGTTCGACTGGCCGACAGGGATGGATGAACACTGAAGCTTTCTTT
CDR3: CASSSTGRQGWMNTEAFF

length: 14
D: TRBD1
size: -
V: TRBV9
J: TRBJ1-4
DNA: TGTGCCAGCAGCGTGACAGGGGGCGCGGAAAAACTGTTTTTT
CDR3: CASSVTGGAEKLFF

length: 11
D: -
size: -
V: TRBV19
J: TRBJ1-1
DNA: TGTGCCAGTAGTTGGGGCAGTGAAGCTTTCTTT
CDR3: CASSWGSEAFF

length: 14
D: -
size: few
V: TRBV4-1
J: TRBJ1-5
DNA: TGCGCCAGCAGCACAGGCCGGGGCAATCAGCCCCAGCATTTT
CDR3: CASSTGRGNQPQHF

length: 14
D: -
size: -
V: TRBV5-1
J: TRBJ2-5
DNA: TGCGCCAGCAGCTTGGCGGGACTGTCGGAGACCCAGTACTTC
CDR3: CASSLAGLSETQYF

length: 15
D: TRBD1
size: -
V: TRBV28
J: TRBJ2-7
DNA: TGTGCCAGCAGTTTGTACAGACAGGGGTCCTACGAGCAGTACTTC
CDR3: CASSLYRQGSYEQYF

length: 15
D: TRBD1
size: -
V: TRBV11-2
J: TRBJ2-5
DNA: TGTGCCAGCAGCTGGGGGACAGGGTACCAAGAGACCCAGTACTTC
CDR3: CASSWGTGYQETQYF

length: 16
D: -
size: -
V: TRBV6-1
J: TRBJ2-5
DNA: TGTGCCAGCAGTGAAGTGGACCGGGGGACCCAAGAGACCCAGTACTTC
CDR3: CASSEVDRGTQETQYF

length: 15
D: TRBD1
size: -
V: TRBV23-1
J: TRBJ2-7
DNA: TGCGCCAGCCCTCCCCGGGACAGGGGCTCCTACGAGCAGTACTTC
CDR3: CASPPRDRGSYEQYF

length: 15
D: -
size: -
V: TRBV7-9
J: TRBJ1-3
DNA: TGTGCCAGCAGCTTAGTTATCGGGTCTGGAAACACCATATATTTT
CDR3: CASSLVIGSGNTIYF

length: 13
D: -
size: -
V: TRBV27
J: TRBJ1-2
DNA: TGTGCCAGCACCCTACAGGTCTTCTATGGCTACACCTTC
CDR3: CASTLQVFYGYTF

length: 15
D: TRBD1
size: -
V: TRBV7-9
J: TRBJ2-3
DNA: TGTGCCAGCAGCTTGGACAGGCTTTACACAGATACGCAGTATTTT
CDR3: CASSLDRLYTDTQYF

length: 15
D: -
size: -
V: TRBV30
J: TRBJ1-1
DNA: TGTGCCGGCGTTCCTTACAGGGAATTGAACACTGAAGCTTTCTTT
CDR3: CAGVPYRELNTEAFF

length: 16
D: -
size: -
V: TRBV28
J: TRBJ2-3
DNA: TGTGCCAGCAGTTTCAAGGCGGGTGGGCGCGGAGATACGCAGTATTTT
CDR3: CASSFKAGGRGDTQYF

length: 15
D: TRBD2
size: -
V: TRBV6-4
J: TRBJ2-3
DNA: TGTGCCAGCTCAGAAATAGCGGGGGGCACAGATACGCAGTATTTT
CDR3: CASSEIAGGTDTQYF

length: 13
D: -
size: -
V: TRBV10-3
J: TRBJ1-3
DNA: TGTGCCACCAGGAGGACACCTGGAAACACCATATATTTT
CDR3: CATRRTPGNTIYF

length: 14
D: -
size: -
V: TRBV4-3
J: TRBJ2-1
DNA: TGCGCCAGCAGCCAAGCGAGCTCCTACAATGAGCAGTTCTTC
CDR3: CASSQASSYNEQFF

length: 15
D: TRBD2
size: -
V: TRBV6-1
J: TRBJ2-1
DNA: TGTGCCAGCAGTTTGACTAGCGGGACATCACGTGAGCAGTTCTTC
CDR3: CASSLTSGTSREQFF

length: 12
D: -
size: -
V: TRBV29-1
J: TRBJ2-1
DNA: TGCAGCGCCGGAGGGCTAGGGAGTGAGCAGTTCTTC
CDR3: CSAGGLGSEQFF

length: 12
D: TRBD2
size: -
V: TRBV28
J: TRBJ2-7
DNA: TGTGCCAGCACCGCTAGCGGTCACGAGCAGTACTTC
CDR3: CASTASGHEQYF

length: 16
D: TRBD2
size: -
V: TRBV6-1
J: TRBJ2-5
DNA: TGTGCCAGCAGTGACCCCCCGGGGGGGCCCCAAGAGACCCAGTACTTC
CDR3: CASSDPPGGPQETQYF

length: 14
D: -
size: -
V: TRBV4-3
J: TRBJ1-2
DNA: TGCGCCAGCAGCCAATCTCCAGGGGACTATGGCTACACCTTC
CDR3: CASSQSPGDYGYTF